Shown below are 30 T cell receptor beta chains from a single sample sequenced in a study of post-analysis software for immune sequencing data. Points from the study as a whole: Included in a set of roughly five TRBV segments more frequent in patients than controls were TRBV5-6, TRBV5-1 and TRBV20-1.

These receptors are not linked to any known antigen. Unique molecular identifiers had been added to the TCR beta cDNA libraries. TCRdb reprocessed the PCR reads with MiXCR, giving one entry per CDR3 protein. The sample gives hundreds of thousands of distinct CDR3 sequences, around 37% of which show up once; around 15% is in the top ten. The specimen sequenced was blood. These receptors were collected from a girl aged 5-17 years with multiple sclerosis.

This clonotype was detected only once. The chain has TRBV4-1 and TRBJ2-2; D not certain. V was clipped by 2 bases and J by 3 bases, with 22 bases between them. The CDR3 extends over 19 amino acids. Germline CDR1 reads MGHRA; CDR2 reads YSYEKL. CDR3 sequence (DNA): TGCGCCAGCAGCCAACCCCCCCTGTCCGTTTCACCAGACACCGGGGAGCTGTTTTTT. Its translation: CASSQPPLSVSPDTGELFF.

This clonotype has more than one count but fewer than ten. The V call is TRBV6-2 or TRBV6-3, the J call TRBJ2-4; TRBD2 is a possible D gene (5 bases). Gene TRBJ2-7 matches the end of the DNA better, so the J call may be wrong. In germline, CDR1 is MNHEY, CDR2 SVGEGT. The CDR3 runs to 12 residues. The CDR3 here is CASSYPRVEQYF. In DNA, the CDR3 is TGTGCCAGCAGTTACCCGCGGGTCGAGCAGTACTTC.

This clonotype was counted only a few times. The CDR3 loop is CASSQRSEYGYTF. CDR3 coding DNA: TGCGCCAGCAGTCAGCGGTCGGAATATGGCTACACCTTC. This rearrangement joins TRBV4-1 to TRBJ1-2, with D hard to call. The CDR3 consists of 13 residues. Germline V CDR1 and CDR2: MGHRA, YSYEKL. The germline V and J ends were trimmed by 6 bases and 5 bases, with 13 bases remaining between them.

The rearrangement links TRBV20-1 to TRBJ2-7; D gene ambiguous. The DNA end lines up better with TRBJ2-5; the J call may be wrong. This CDR3 spans 12 amino acids. CDR1 and CDR2 (germline): DFQATT, SNEGSKA (reference sequence). The CDR3 protein is CSARTGLETQYF. The CDR3 DNA sequence: TGCAGTGCCCGGACCGGCTTAGAGACCCAGTACTTC.

The chain combines TRBV30 with TRBJ2-7, with D tentatively TRBD1 (5 bases). The V end was cut by 2 bases, the J end by 2 bases, with 13 bases between. Germline CDR1 GTSNPN, CDR2 SVGIG (reference sequence). The CDR3 has 14 residues. The CDR3 here is CAWSFRAGPYEQYF. The CDR3 coding sequence is TGTGCCTGGAGTTTCCGGGCAGGGCCCTACGAGCAGTACTTC.

This clonotype has just a few counts. The rearrangement links TRBV27 to TRBJ1-5; no firm D call. The CDR3 extends over 13 amino acids. Germline V gives CDR1 MNHEY, CDR2 SMNVEV (reference sequence). Deletions cut 3 bases from V and 3 bases from J, with 6 bases between. CDR3: CASSFGNNQPQHF. CDR3 coding DNA: TGTGCCAGCAGTTTTGGAAACAATCAGCCCCAGCATTTT.

This clonotype has a single count. The chain links TRBV28 to TRBJ2-3; the D gene is possibly TRBD2 (6 bases). The CDR3 runs 16 residues. Trimming shortened V by 3 bases and J by 1 base, and 14 bases separated the two germline ends. The V gene's germline CDR1 is MDHEN and CDR2 SYDVKM. This chain's CDR3 is CASSFTPTGGTDTQYF. CDR3 DNA: TGTGCCAGCAGTTTCACCCCGACGGGGGGCACAGATACGCAGTATTTT.

The V and J genes are TRBV10-2 and TRBJ1-2; tentatively, D is TRBD1 (5 bases). V dropped 2 bases and J dropped 4 bases, with 14 bases sitting between them. The CDR3 totals 15 residues. Germline-derived CDR1 and CDR2 are WSHSY and SAAADI. In DNA, the CDR3 is TGCGCCAGCAGTGAGGCCACCGGGGCCTTCTATGGCTACACCTTC. Translated: CASSEATGAFYGYTF.

The chain carries TRBV6-5 and TRBJ1-2; D unclear. Germline V gene lookup returns CDR1 MNHEY and CDR2 SVGAGI. CDR3 length: 14 amino acids. The V and J ends lost 2 bases and 2 bases respectively, with 9 bases between them. The CDR3 loop is CASSYLEGNYGYTF. The CDR3 DNA sequence: TGTGCCAGCAGTTACCTTGAAGGGAACTATGGCTACACCTTC.

The chain joins TRBV28 to TRBJ2-1, with D perhaps given as TRBD1 or TRBD2 (7 bases each). The V and J ends lost 6 bases and 8 bases respectively, with 17 bases between them. This CDR3 spans 14 amino acids. Looked up from germline, CDR1 is MDHEN and CDR2 is SYDVKM. CDR3 residues: CASSRAGTAHEQFF. The CDR3 DNA is TGTGCCAGCAGCCGAGCGGGGACAGCACATGAGCAGTTCTTC.

V is TRBV3-1 and J is TRBJ1-4; 10 bases line up with TRBD1. The J segment lost 7 bases and the V segment lost 0 bases, leaving 5 bases of the junction unmatched. Germline-derived CDR1 and CDR2 are LGHDT and YNNKEL (reference sequence). The CDR3 is 16 residues long. The CDR3 coding sequence is TGTGCCAGCAGCCAAGATCGGGGGACAGGGGCTGAAAAACTGTTTTTT. It translates to CASSQDRGTGAEKLFF.

This clonotype has a handful of counts. This sequence joins TRBV12-3 or TRBV12-4 and TRBJ1-2, with D unclear. V was shortened by 6 bases and J by 3 bases, with 17 bases between the two germline ends. The length of the CDR3 is 15 residues. The CDR3, as DNA: TGTGCCAGCAGCCCGAGTGGATCCCTAGACTATGGCTACACCTTC. Translating it yields CASSPSGSLDYGYTF.

This sequence joins TRBV2 and TRBJ2-7, with 13 positions matching TRBD2. Near its end, the DNA agrees better with TRBJ2-5, so the J call may be wrong. The CDR3 totals 19 residues. Germline V CDR1 and CDR2: SNHLY, FYNNEI. The CDR3 is CASVGHDGGTSGVEETQYF. The DNA of the CDR3 is TGTGCCAGCGTCGGCCACGATGGAGGGACTAGCGGGGTTGAAGAGACCCAGTACTTC.

This clonotype was counted only a few times. The chain carries TRBV12-3 or TRBV12-4 and TRBJ1-2; D possibly corresponds to TRBD1 (5 bases). This CDR3 comprises 13 residues. Trimming removed 6 bases from V and 4 bases from J, with 12 bases in between. CDR3 region: CASRLRDPYGYTF. In nucleotides, the CDR3 is TGTGCCAGCAGGCTAAGGGACCCCTATGGCTACACCTTC.

This clonotype came up a few times. The rearrangement links TRBV5-8 to TRBJ1-2; D might be TRBD1 (5 bases). The CDR3 has 15 residues. Germline values: CDR1 SGHTS, CDR2 YDEGEE. Trimming took off 4 bases at V and 3 bases at J, with 16 bases between the two ends. CDR3 sequence reads: CASSPGTLWDYGYTF. As DNA, the CDR3 is TGTGCCAGCAGCCCGGGGACCCTTTGGGACTATGGCTACACCTTC.

This clonotype showed up just a few times. The V gene is TRBV2, the J gene TRBJ2-1; 8 bases are a match to TRBD2. The CDR3 consists of 13 residues. The germline CDR1 and CDR2 sequences are SNHLY and FYNNEI. V dropped 8 bases and J dropped 7; count of bases not matched to a gene: 7. The CDR3 reads CASRAGALNEQFF. DNA for the CDR3: TGTGCCAGCCGAGCGGGGGCCTTGAATGAGCAGTTCTTC.

This clonotype appeared a few times. The rearrangement joins TRBV4-1 to TRBJ1-1, with 12 nucleotides matching TRBD1. This CDR3 region has 15 residues. Per the germline V gene, CDR1 is MGHRA and CDR2 is YSYEKL. The ends lost 5 bases at V and 4 bases at J; junction bases unmatched: 5. As DNA, the CDR3 is TGCGCCAGCAGCGGGGGACAGGGGGCGACCACTGAAGCTTTCTTT. Amino acid sequence: CASSGGQGATTEAFF.

This clonotype was seen only a few times. This chain uses TRBV4-1 with TRBJ2-3; D might be TRBD2 (5 bases). The CDR3 runs to 15 residues. The germline V gene encodes CDR1 MGHRA and CDR2 YSYEKL. Trimming removed 3 bases from V and 1 base from J, with 11 bases in between. The CDR3 is CASSQDWSGTDTQYF. The CDR3 DNA reads as TGCGCCAGCAGCCAGGACTGGAGTGGCACAGATACGCAGTATTTT.

The V and J genes are TRBV5-8 and TRBJ2-7; tentative D call: TRBD1 (6 bases). CDR1 and CDR2 (germline): SGHTS, YDEGEE. V shed 5 bases and J shed 4 bases, with 10 bases lying between them. The CDR3 length is 12 residues. The CDR3 sequence is CASRMDRYEQYF. DNA for the CDR3: TGTGCCAGCAGAATGGACAGATACGAGCAGTACTTC.

The rearrangement uses TRBV5-1 and TRBJ2-5; 11 bases line up with TRBD2. The DNA end lines up better with TRBJ2-7; the J call may be wrong. The CDR3 consists of 16 residues. CDR1 SGHRS and CDR2 YFSETQ come from the germline V gene. CDR3 protein: CASSTSGGEPAYEQYF. The DNA for the CDR3 is TGCGCCAGCTCTACTAGCGGGGGCGAACCAGCCTACGAGCAGTACTTC.

CDR3 sequence (DNA): TGTGCCAGCAGTTACAAGGGTCTACCCTACAATGAGCAGTTCTTC. As protein: CASSYKGLPYNEQFF. The chain employs TRBV6-2 or TRBV6-3 and TRBJ2-1; D gene ambiguous. Germline assignment: CDR1 MNHEY and CDR2 SVGEGT. There are 15 residues in the CDR3. The V end was cut by 2 bases, the J end by 2 bases, with 10 bases between.

This chain links TRBV7-9 with TRBJ2-7; D possibly matches TRBD1 or TRBD2 (5 bases each). Trimming stripped 1 base from V and 0 bases from J, with 10 bases between. This CDR3 comprises 15 residues. Germline V lookup: CDR1 SEHNR, CDR2 FQNEAQ (reference sequence). The CDR3 region has the DNA TGTGCCAGCAGCTTAGGAGGGGTGAGCTCCTACGAGCAGTACTTC. Protein: CASSLGGVSSYEQYF.

The chain couples TRBV7-9 to TRBJ2-3; the D is unclear. Germline lookup yields CDR1 SEHNR and CDR2 FQNEAQ (reference sequence). Trimming took off 1 base at V and 4 bases at J, with 9 bases between the two ends. This CDR3 has 14 residues. CDR3 bases: TGTGCCAGCAGCTTAGACGGGTGGGCAGATACGCAGTATTTT. Translated: CASSLDGWADTQYF.

J is TRBJ1-1 and V is TRBV7-9; D gene ambiguous. V lost 2 bases, J lost 3 bases, and 7 bases lay in between. The CDR3 is made up of 13 amino acids. Germline assignment: CDR1 SEHNR and CDR2 FQNEAQ (reference sequence). CDR3 bases: TGTGCCAGCAGCTTATCCTCTGACACTGAAGCTTTCTTT. Protein sequence: CASSLSSDTEAFF.

This clonotype has only a few counts. The chain has TRBV7-9 and TRBJ1-2; 10 positions agree with TRBD1. The V gene's germline CDR1 is SEHNR and CDR2 FQNEAQ (reference sequence). V shed 0 bases, J shed 1 base, and the junction held 8 bases outside the gene matches. The CDR3 sequence is 18 residues long. This chain's CDR3 is CASSLAWDRGVGNYGYTF. CDR3 DNA sequence: TGTGCCAGCAGCTTAGCCTGGGACAGGGGTGTAGGTAACTATGGCTACACCTTC.

This chain connects TRBV20-1 to TRBJ2-4, with D possibly being TRBD2 (6 bases). With 3 bases removed from V and 5 bases from J, the gap between germline ends came to 11 bases. The CDR3 is 13 amino acids. CDR1 is DFQATT, CDR2 SNEGSKA, per germline (reference sequence). The CDR3 loop is CSASPGLQNIQYF. Here the CDR3 DNA reads TGCAGTGCTAGCCCGGGACTCCAAAACATTCAGTACTTC.

This clonotype has just one count. This sequence joins TRBV6-5 and TRBJ1-1; 10 bases are shared with TRBD1. J gave up 2 bases and V 2 bases, and 8 bases lay outside the gene matches. This CDR3 comprises 17 residues. Germline V gives CDR1 MNHEY, CDR2 SVGAGI. The DNA for the CDR3 is TGTGCCAGCAGTTACACACCGGGACAGGGGATTAACACTGAAGCTTTCTTT. It encodes CASSYTPGQGINTEAFF.

The chain couples TRBV3-1 to TRBJ2-3, with TRBD2 as a possible D gene (5 bases). The V end was cut by 3 bases, the J end by 1 base, with 11 bases between. This CDR3 region has 15 residues. CDR1 and CDR2 (germline): LGHDT, YNNKEL (reference sequence). As DNA, the CDR3 is TGTGCCAGCAGCCATTGGACTGGCCGCACAGATACGCAGTATTTT. It yields the protein CASSHWTGRTDTQYF.

This chain links TRBV10-3 with TRBJ1-2, with 7 bases lining up with TRBD1. There are 13 residues in the CDR3. Unmatched junction bases numbered 5, after V lost 6 bases and J lost 4 bases. CDR1 is ENHRY and CDR2 is SYGVKD in the germline V gene. CDR3 nucleotide sequence: TGTGCCATCAGCCCGACAGGGACCTATGGCTACACCTTC. Amino acids: CAISPTGTYGYTF.

The rearrangement uses TRBV7-2 and TRBJ2-1; TRBD2 matches 15 bases. The CDR3 has 16 amino acids. CDR1 and CDR2 from the germline V gene are SGHTA and FQGNSA. V dropped 0 bases and J dropped 12; count of bases not matched to a gene: 6. The CDR3 bases are TGTGCCAGCAGCTTAGCGACCGGGACTAGCGGGGGGCCGCAGTTCTTC. Its protein product is CASSLATGTSGGPQFF.